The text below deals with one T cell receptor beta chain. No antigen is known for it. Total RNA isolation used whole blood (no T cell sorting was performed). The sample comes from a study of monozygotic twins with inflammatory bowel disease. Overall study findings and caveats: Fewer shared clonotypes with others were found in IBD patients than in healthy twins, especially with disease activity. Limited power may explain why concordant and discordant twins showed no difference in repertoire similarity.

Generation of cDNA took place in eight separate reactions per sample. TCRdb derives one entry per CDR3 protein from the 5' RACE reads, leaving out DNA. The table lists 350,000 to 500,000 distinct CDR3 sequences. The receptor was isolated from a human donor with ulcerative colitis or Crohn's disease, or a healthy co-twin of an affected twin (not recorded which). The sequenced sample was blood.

The CDR3 sequence: CASSRLASGANTGELFF. This chain links TRBV4-2 with TRBJ2-2; the TRBD2 assignment by TCRdb is unverifiable without DNA. This CDR3 has 17 residues. Germline assignment: CDR1 LGHNA and CDR2 YNFKEQ.